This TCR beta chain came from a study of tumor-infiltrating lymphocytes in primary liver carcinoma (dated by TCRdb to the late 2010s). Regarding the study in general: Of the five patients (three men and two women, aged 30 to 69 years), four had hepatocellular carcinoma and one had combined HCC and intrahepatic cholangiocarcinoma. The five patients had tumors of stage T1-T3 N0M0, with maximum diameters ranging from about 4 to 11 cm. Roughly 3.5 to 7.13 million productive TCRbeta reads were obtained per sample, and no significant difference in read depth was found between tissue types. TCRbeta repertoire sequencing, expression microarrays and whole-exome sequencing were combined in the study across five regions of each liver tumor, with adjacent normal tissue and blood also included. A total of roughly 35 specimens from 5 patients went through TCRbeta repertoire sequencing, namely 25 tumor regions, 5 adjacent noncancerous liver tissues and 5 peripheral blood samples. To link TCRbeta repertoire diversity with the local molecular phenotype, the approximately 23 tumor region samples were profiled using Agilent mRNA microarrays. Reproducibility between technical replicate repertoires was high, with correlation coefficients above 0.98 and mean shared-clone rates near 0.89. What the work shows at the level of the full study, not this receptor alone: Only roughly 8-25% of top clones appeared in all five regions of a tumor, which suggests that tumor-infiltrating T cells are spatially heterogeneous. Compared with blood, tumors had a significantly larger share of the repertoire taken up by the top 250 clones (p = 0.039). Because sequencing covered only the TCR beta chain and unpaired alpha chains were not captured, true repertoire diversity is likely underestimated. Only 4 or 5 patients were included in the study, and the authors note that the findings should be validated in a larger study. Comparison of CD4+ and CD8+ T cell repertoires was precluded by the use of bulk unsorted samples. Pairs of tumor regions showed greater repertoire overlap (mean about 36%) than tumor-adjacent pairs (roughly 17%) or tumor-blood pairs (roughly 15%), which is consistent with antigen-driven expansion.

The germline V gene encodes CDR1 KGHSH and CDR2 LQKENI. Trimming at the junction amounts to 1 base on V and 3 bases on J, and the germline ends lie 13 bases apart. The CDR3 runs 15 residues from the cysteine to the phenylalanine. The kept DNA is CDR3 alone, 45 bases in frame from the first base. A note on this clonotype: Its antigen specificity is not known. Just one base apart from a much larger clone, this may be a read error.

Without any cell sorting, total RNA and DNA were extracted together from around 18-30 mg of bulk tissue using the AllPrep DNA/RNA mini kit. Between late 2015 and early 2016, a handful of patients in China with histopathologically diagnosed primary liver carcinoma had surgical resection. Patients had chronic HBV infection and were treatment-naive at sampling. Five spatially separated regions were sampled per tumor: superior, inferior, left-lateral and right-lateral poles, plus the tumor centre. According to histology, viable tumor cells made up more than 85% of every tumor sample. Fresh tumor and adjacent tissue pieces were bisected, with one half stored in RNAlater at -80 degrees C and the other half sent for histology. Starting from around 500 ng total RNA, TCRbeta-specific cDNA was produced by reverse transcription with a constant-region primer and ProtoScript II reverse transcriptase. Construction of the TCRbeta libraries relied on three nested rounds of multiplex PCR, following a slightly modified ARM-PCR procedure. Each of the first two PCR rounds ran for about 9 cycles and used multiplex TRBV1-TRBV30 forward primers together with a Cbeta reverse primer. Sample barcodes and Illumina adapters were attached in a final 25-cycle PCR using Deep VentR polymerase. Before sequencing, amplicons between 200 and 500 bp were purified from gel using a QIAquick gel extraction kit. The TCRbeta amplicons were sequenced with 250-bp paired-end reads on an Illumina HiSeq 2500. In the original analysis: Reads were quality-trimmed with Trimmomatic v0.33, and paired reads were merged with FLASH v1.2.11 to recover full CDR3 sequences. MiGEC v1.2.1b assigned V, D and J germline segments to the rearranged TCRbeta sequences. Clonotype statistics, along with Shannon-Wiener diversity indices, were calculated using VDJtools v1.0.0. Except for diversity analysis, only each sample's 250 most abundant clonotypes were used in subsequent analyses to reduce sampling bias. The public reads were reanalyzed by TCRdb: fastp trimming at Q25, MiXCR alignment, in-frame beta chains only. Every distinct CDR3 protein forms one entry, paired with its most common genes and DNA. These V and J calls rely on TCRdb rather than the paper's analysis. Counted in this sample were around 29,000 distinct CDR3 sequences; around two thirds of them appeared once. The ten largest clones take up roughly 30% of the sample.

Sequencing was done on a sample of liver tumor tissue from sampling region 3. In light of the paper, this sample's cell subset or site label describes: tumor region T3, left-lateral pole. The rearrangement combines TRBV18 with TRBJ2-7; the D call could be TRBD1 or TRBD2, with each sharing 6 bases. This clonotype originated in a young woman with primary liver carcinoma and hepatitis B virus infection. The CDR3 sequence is CASSPQGGKYYEQYF. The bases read TGTGCCAGCTCACCACAGGGGGGCAAATACTACGAGCAGTACTTC.